This T cell receptor beta chain was found in a study of regulatory and conventional T cells in RAG deficiency. The CDR3 spans 14 residues. V lost 7 bases and J lost 0, with 13 bases in between. Germline V gene sequence: CDR1 SNHLY, CDR2 FYNNEI. Here immunoSEQ multiplex PCR was the method, and the copy in TCRdb shows in-frame clones only, minus some. The sample records some 21,000 clones, more than 85% being singletons. This clone was counted between two and nine times. Genomic DNA came from blood conventional CD4+ T cells gated CD25-low CD127-high. This same sample was also taken into another study, of regulatory T cells. Turning to that study: The PCR used 52 TRBV and 13 TRBJ primers.

This TCR came from a human donor in good health. What was sequenced was CD4+ T cells sorted from blood. The rearrangement joins TRBV2 to TRBJ2-7, with D unresolved. This CDR3 is CASKEEKTSYEQYF. Here the CDR3 DNA reads TGTGCCAGCAAAGAGGAAAAAACCTCCTACGAGCAGTACTTC.